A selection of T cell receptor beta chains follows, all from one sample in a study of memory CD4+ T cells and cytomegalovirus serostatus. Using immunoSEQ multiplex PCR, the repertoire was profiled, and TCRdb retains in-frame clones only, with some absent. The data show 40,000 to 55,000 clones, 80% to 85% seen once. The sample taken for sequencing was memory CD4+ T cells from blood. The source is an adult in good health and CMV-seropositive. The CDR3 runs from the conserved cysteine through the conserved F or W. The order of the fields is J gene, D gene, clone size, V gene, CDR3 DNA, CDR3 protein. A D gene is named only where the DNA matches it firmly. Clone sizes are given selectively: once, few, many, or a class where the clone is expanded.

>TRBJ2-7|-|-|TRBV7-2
TGTGCCAGCAGCTTAGACGGGCAATACTACGAGCAGTACTTC
CASSLDGQYYEQYF
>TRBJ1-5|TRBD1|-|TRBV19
TGTGCCAGTAGTCGTCCCGGGACAGGAGGGGATCAGCCCCAGCATTTT
CASSRPGTGGDQPQHF
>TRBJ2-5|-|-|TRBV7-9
TGTGCCAGCAGCCTCTCGGGGGCGGCCGAGACCCAGTACTTC
CASSLSGAAETQYF
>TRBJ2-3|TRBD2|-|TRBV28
TGTGCCAGCAGTTTTCCTCTAGCGGGGGGTGAGGCAGATACGCAGTATTTT
CASSFPLAGGEADTQYF
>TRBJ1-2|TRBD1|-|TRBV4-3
TGCGCCAGCAGCCAAGATACTGCCCAGGGGGCTAACTATGGCTACACCTTC
CASSQDTAQGANYGYTF
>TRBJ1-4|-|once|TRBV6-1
TGTGCCAGCCGGGACGGGGGCAGAGATGAAAAACTGTTTTTT
CASRDGGRDEKLFF
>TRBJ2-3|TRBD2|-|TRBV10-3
TGTGCCATCAGTCCTAGCGGAGCGGGGACAGATACGCAGTATTTT
CAISPSGAGTDTQYF
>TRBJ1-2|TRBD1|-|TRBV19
TGTGCCAGTAGTAGACAGGGCAACTATGGCTACACCTTC
CASSRQGNYGYTF
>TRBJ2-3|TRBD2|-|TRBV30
TGTGCCTGGAGTGGGAATGGACTAGCGACAGATACGCAGTATTTT
CAWSGNGLATDTQYF
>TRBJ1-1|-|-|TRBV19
TGTGCCAGTAGTCGGGACGGTTCCATGAACACTGAAGCTTTCTTT
CASSRDGSMNTEAFF
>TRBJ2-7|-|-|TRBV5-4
TGTGCCAGCAGCTTGGAGCAGGGGGGTATGTACGAGCAGTACTTC
CASSLEQGGMYEQYF
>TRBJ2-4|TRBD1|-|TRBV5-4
TGTGCCAGCAGCCTCGACAGGGGAGCCAAAAACATTCAGTACTTC
CASSLDRGAKNIQYF